This TCR beta chain was profiled in a study of cytomegalovirus exposure and HLA in healthy donors (dated by TCRdb to about 2017). Regarding the research as a whole: The 550 to 750 repertoires of the first cohort and the approximately 110 validation repertoires were produced on the same platform, according to a later analysis. The study aimed to test whether signatures of past pathogen exposure could be identified by cataloging public T cell receptors. A separate validation cohort of about 110 different subjects was used in addition to the roughly 720-subject first cohort. To predict cytomegalovirus infection status, the study combined high-throughput TCR immunosequencing, statistical association of individual TCRs with disease status, and machine learning.

Inclusive of the bounding cysteine and phenylalanine, the CDR3 is 14 residues long. Only CDR3 DNA remains: 42 bases, in frame from the first base. CDR1 and CDR2 were assigned from the germline V gene (reference sequence) as SEHNR and FQNEAQ. Trimming costs V 7 bases and J 4 bases, and their ends lie 14 bases apart. Library creation used the immunoSEQ multiplex PCR assay. On the authors' methods: To diagnose cytomegalovirus status from the catalog of TCR beta chain sequences, a statistical classification framework was built. TCRdb took this table from immuneACCESS and kept in-frame rearrangements with V and J called. Such tables lack part of the clones; where checked against another copy, unresolved V genes explain under half of the gap, and the rest is unexplained. V, J and clone size are those of that table, while D and trimming were read from the DNA. The sample table contains about 270,000 clones; only one count was recorded for 80% to 90% of them. The top ten clonotypes cover about 1% of the sample.

General findings and caveats noted by the study authors: A later analysis had no HLA typing for the validation cohort, so co-occurrence there was scored across all 130 or so repertoires. Most TCR sequences were observed very rarely across donors, whereas some public TCRs were present in many individuals. In the study, 150 to 200 TCR beta chains were listed as associated with cytomegalovirus. Three of the identified cytomegalovirus-associated TCR beta chains were confirmed in vitro to be specific for cytomegalovirus antigens. According to the authors, the approach could potentially be generalized to other disease states and immunological phenotypes. In a later analysis, TCRs clustered in the first cohort were found to also tend to co-occur in the 130 or so validation repertoires, with approximately 95% of cluster scores above 0. In both the original and validation cohorts, the classifier was reported to diagnose cytomegalovirus status with high specificity and sensitivity.

Separate from the approximately 670-subject first cohort, the validation cohort of over 90 subjects was the group to which the donors belonged. Concerning this clone itself: It lacks a known antigen. Per-base quality was not reported, and no clone a single base away is much larger than it.

The sequenced material came from PBMCs. The TCR originated in a young woman in good health and CMV-seronegative. This receptor chain uses TRBV7-9 and TRBJ1-5; tentative D gene TRBD1, with 6 bases matching. The encoded CDR3 is CASTPGTPNQPQHF. The DNA sequence is TGTGCCAGCACCCCCGGGACACCTAATCAGCCCCAGCATTTT.